A selection of T cell receptor beta chains follows, all from one sample in a study of patients and donors after allogeneic stem cell transplantation. TCRdb recomputed calls from the RT-PCR reads with MiXCR, one row per CDR3 protein. The table lists about 590 distinct CDR3 sequences, roughly 2.2% of them singletons. Sequenced input: blood, either unsorted or a sorted T cell fraction (not recorded which). Receptor source: a human donor who was either an allogeneic HSCT recipient or a stem cell or donor lymphocyte infusion donor (not recorded which). It is not recorded whose cells these are; they may come from a transplant donor. Both conserved end residues are part of each CDR3. D genes are given only for firm matches. Part of the rows lack a size; the others show once, few, many or a class for expanded clones.

J gene: TRBJ2-2
D gene: .
clone size: .
V gene: TRBV9
CDR3 protein: CASRAGDINTGELFF
CDR3 DNA: TGTGCCAGCAGAGCCGGTGATATTAACACCGGGGAGCTGTTTTTT

J gene: TRBJ2-7
D gene: .
clone size: medium-sized
V gene: TRBV6-5
CDR3 protein: CASRPERWGKSYEQYF
CDR3 DNA: TGTGCCAGCAGACCCGAACGATGGGGAAAATCCTACGAGCAGTACTTC

J gene: TRBJ1-2
D gene: .
clone size: medium-sized
V gene: TRBV7-2
CDR3 protein: CASSLVGGPGYGYTF
CDR3 DNA: TGTGCCAGCAGCTTAGTGGGGGGACCAGGTTATGGCTACACCTTC

J gene: TRBJ1-2
D gene: .
clone size: large
V gene: TRBV30
CDR3 protein: CAWRGGQTNYGYTF
CDR3 DNA: TGTGCCTGGAGGGGCGGACAGACCAACTATGGCTACACCTTC

J gene: TRBJ2-1
D gene: TRBD1
clone size: medium-sized
V gene: TRBV7-3
CDR3 protein: CASSPYGQVGSEQFF
CDR3 DNA: TGTGCCAGCAGCCCCTATGGACAGGTAGGGAGTGAGCAGTTCTTC

J gene: TRBJ2-1
D gene: TRBD2
clone size: medium-sized
V gene: TRBV12-3/TRBV12-4
CDR3 protein: CASSSGLAVNEQFF
CDR3 DNA: TGTGCCAGCAGCTCTGGACTAGCGGTCAATGAGCAGTTCTTC

J gene: TRBJ2-7
D gene: TRBD1
clone size: large
V gene: TRBV5-1
CDR3 protein: CASSLEALGQGSSYEQYF
CDR3 DNA: TGCGCCAGCAGCTTGGAAGCGCTTGGACAGGGGAGCTCCTACGAGCAGTACTTC

J gene: TRBJ2-7
D gene: .
clone size: large
V gene: TRBV28
CDR3 protein: CASNFDSRRTTYEQYF
CDR3 DNA: TGTGCCAGCAACTTTGACAGCCGTAGAACCACCTACGAGCAGTACTTC

J gene: TRBJ2-7
D gene: .
clone size: medium-sized
V gene: TRBV9
CDR3 protein: CASSEGYEQYF
CDR3 DNA: TGTGCCAGCAGCGAGGGGTACGAGCAGTACTTC

J gene: TRBJ2-5
D gene: .
clone size: medium-sized
V gene: TRBV29-1
CDR3 protein: CSVGSASFREETQYF
CDR3 DNA: TGCAGCGTTGGCTCGGCGTCTTTCCGGGAAGAGACCCAGTACTTC

J gene: TRBJ2-1
D gene: .
clone size: large
V gene: TRBV5-1
CDR3 protein: CASSLVQGLAGRNEQFF
CDR3 DNA: TGCGCCAGCAGCTTGGTACAGGGTCTTGCCGGGCGAAATGAGCAGTTCTTC

J gene: TRBJ2-7
D gene: TRBD2
clone size: hyperexpanded
V gene: TRBV25-1
CDR3 protein: CASSVLAGDYEQYF
CDR3 DNA: TGTGCCAGCAGTGTACTAGCGGGGGACTACGAGCAGTACTTC

J gene: TRBJ2-3
D gene: TRBD1
clone size: large
V gene: TRBV29-1
CDR3 protein: CSVEGSGTASTDTQYF
CDR3 DNA: TGCAGCGTTGAGGGCTCCGGGACAGCTAGCACAGATACGCAGTATTTT

J gene: TRBJ2-3
D gene: .
clone size: medium-sized
V gene: TRBV29-1
CDR3 protein: CSPVEGTTQYF
CDR3 DNA: TGCAGCCCTGTGGAGGGGACAACGCAGTATTTT

J gene: TRBJ2-7
D gene: .
clone size: medium-sized
V gene: TRBV15
CDR3 protein: CATSRDGGTVMGEQYF
CDR3 DNA: TGTGCCACCAGCAGAGATGGGGGGACAGTTATGGGCGAGCAGTACTTC

J gene: TRBJ2-7
D gene: .
clone size: large
V gene: TRBV7-6
CDR3 protein: CASSLGEGLGNEQYF
CDR3 DNA: TGTGCCAGCAGCTTAGGAGAGGGACTTGGAAACGAGCAGTACTTC

J gene: TRBJ2-6
D gene: .
clone size: medium-sized
V gene: TRBV5-4
CDR3 protein: CASTANVLTF
CDR3 DNA: TGTGCCAGCACGGCCAACGTCCTGACTTTC

J gene: TRBJ2-3
D gene: .
clone size: few
V gene: TRBV6-6
CDR3 protein: CASSYLAGSTDTQYF
CDR3 DNA: TGTGCCAGCAGTTACTTGGCGGGATCCACAGATACGCAGTATTTT

J gene: TRBJ2-7
D gene: .
clone size: large
V gene: TRBV10-3
CDR3 protein: CAISESNYGGYEQYF
CDR3 DNA: TGTGCCATCAGTGAGTCGAATTACGGCGGCTACGAGCAGTACTTC

J gene: TRBJ1-1
D gene: TRBD1
clone size: medium-sized
V gene: TRBV7-9
CDR3 protein: CASRAGTGVTEAFF
CDR3 DNA: TGTGCCAGCAGAGCCGGGACAGGGGTTACTGAAGCTTTCTTT

J gene: TRBJ2-1
D gene: .
clone size: medium-sized
V gene: TRBV11-2
CDR3 protein: CASSLSGRPLDEQFF
CDR3 DNA: TGTGCCAGCAGCTTATCAGGACGGCCCCTAGATGAGCAGTTCTTC

J gene: TRBJ2-3
D gene: .
clone size: large
V gene: TRBV5-6
CDR3 protein: CASSPGRFSTDTQYF
CDR3 DNA: TGTGCCAGCAGCCCCGGACGGTTTAGCACAGATACGCAGTATTTT

J gene: TRBJ2-7
D gene: .
clone size: medium-sized
V gene: TRBV19
CDR3 protein: CASYDGGYEQYF
CDR3 DNA: TGTGCCAGCTACGACGGGGGCTACGAGCAGTACTTC

J gene: TRBJ1-1
D gene: .
clone size: large
V gene: TRBV30
CDR3 protein: CALFRSNVNTEAFF
CDR3 DNA: TGTGCCCTTTTCCGGTCTAACGTTAACACTGAAGCTTTCTTT

J gene: TRBJ2-1
D gene: .
clone size: few
V gene: TRBV28
CDR3 protein: CASGVAYSEQFF
CDR3 DNA: TGTGCCAGCGGAGTAGCCTACAGTGAGCAGTTCTTC

J gene: TRBJ2-7
D gene: .
clone size: medium-sized
V gene: TRBV7-2
CDR3 protein: CASSFWDSGYEQYF
CDR3 DNA: TGTGCCAGCAGCTTCTGGGACTCCGGTTACGAGCAGTACTTC

J gene: TRBJ2-1
D gene: TRBD2
clone size: medium-sized
V gene: TRBV4-3
CDR3 protein: CASSQDRAGVSRVNEQFF
CDR3 DNA: TGCGCCAGCAGCCAAGATAGGGCGGGAGTAAGTCGGGTTAATGAGCAGTTCTTC

J gene: TRBJ1-2
D gene: .
clone size: .
V gene: TRBV29-1
CDR3 protein: CSVAPEDRPIYGYTF
CDR3 DNA: TGCAGCGTTGCCCCCGAGGACAGACCAATCTATGGCTACACCTTC

J gene: TRBJ2-3
D gene: .
clone size: medium-sized
V gene: TRBV13
CDR3 protein: CASSPEAADTQYF
CDR3 DNA: TGTGCCAGCAGCCCCGAGGCGGCAGATACGCAGTATTTT

J gene: TRBJ2-7
D gene: .
clone size: large
V gene: TRBV27
CDR3 protein: CASRTSLREQYF
CDR3 DNA: TGTGCCAGCAGGACATCGCTTAGAGAGCAGTACTTC

J gene: TRBJ2-7
D gene: .
clone size: medium-sized
V gene: TRBV7-9
CDR3 protein: CASSLTTGHYEQYF
CDR3 DNA: TGTGCCAGCAGCTTAACGACAGGACACTACGAGCAGTACTTC

J gene: TRBJ2-7
D gene: TRBD1
clone size: medium-sized
V gene: TRBV20-1
CDR3 protein: CSANILQGARHEQYF
CDR3 DNA: TGCAGTGCCAACATACTACAGGGGGCGCGCCACGAGCAGTACTTC

J gene: TRBJ2-3
D gene: .
clone size: medium-sized
V gene: TRBV11-2
CDR3 protein: CASSLLVKSRTDTQYF
CDR3 DNA: TGTGCCAGCAGCCTCCTAGTGAAGAGCAGGACAGATACGCAGTATTTT

J gene: TRBJ2-1
D gene: TRBD2
clone size: large
V gene: TRBV14
CDR3 protein: CASRKTSSGSSYNEQFF
CDR3 DNA: TGTGCCAGCAGGAAAACCTCTAGCGGGAGCTCCTACAATGAGCAGTTCTTC

J gene: TRBJ1-5
D gene: .
clone size: .
V gene: TRBV5-6
CDR3 protein: CASRRGAGEQPQHF
CDR3 DNA: TGTGCCAGCAGGCGAGGGGCAGGGGAGCAGCCCCAGCATTTT

J gene: TRBJ2-5
D gene: TRBD2
clone size: few
V gene: TRBV20-1
CDR3 protein: CSARDRLAGAQETQYF
CDR3 DNA: TGCAGTGCTAGAGATCGGCTAGCGGGGGCCCAAGAGACCCAGTACTTC

J gene: TRBJ2-7
D gene: .
clone size: medium-sized
V gene: TRBV20-1
CDR3 protein: CSASSSAGEQYF
CDR3 DNA: TGCAGTGCTAGCTCGTCGGCTGGCGAGCAGTACTTC

J gene: TRBJ2-7
D gene: .
clone size: few
V gene: TRBV27
CDR3 protein: CASSLSRGGEGYEQYF
CDR3 DNA: TGTGCCAGCAGTTTATCAAGAGGGGGGGAGGGCTACGAGCAGTACTTC

J gene: TRBJ2-1
D gene: .
clone size: medium-sized
V gene: TRBV4-3
CDR3 protein: CASSYRVGNEQFF
CDR3 DNA: TGCGCCAGCAGTTACAGGGTAGGCAATGAGCAGTTCTTC

J gene: TRBJ2-1
D gene: .
clone size: few
V gene: TRBV30
CDR3 protein: CAWSSPGEQFF
CDR3 DNA: TGTGCCTGGAGTAGTCCGGGTGAGCAGTTCTTC